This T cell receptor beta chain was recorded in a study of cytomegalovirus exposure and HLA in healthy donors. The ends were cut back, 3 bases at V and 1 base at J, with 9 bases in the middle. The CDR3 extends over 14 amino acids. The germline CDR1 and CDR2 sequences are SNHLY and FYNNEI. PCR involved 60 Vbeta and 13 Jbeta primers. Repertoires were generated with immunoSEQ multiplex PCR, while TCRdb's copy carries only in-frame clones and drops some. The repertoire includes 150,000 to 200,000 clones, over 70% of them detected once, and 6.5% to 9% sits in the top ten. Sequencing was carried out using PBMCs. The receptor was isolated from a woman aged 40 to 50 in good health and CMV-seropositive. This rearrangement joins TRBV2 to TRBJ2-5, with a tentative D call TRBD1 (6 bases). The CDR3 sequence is CASSEGTFQETQYF. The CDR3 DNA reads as TGTGCCAGCAGTGAGGGGACATTCCAAGAGACCCAGTACTTC.